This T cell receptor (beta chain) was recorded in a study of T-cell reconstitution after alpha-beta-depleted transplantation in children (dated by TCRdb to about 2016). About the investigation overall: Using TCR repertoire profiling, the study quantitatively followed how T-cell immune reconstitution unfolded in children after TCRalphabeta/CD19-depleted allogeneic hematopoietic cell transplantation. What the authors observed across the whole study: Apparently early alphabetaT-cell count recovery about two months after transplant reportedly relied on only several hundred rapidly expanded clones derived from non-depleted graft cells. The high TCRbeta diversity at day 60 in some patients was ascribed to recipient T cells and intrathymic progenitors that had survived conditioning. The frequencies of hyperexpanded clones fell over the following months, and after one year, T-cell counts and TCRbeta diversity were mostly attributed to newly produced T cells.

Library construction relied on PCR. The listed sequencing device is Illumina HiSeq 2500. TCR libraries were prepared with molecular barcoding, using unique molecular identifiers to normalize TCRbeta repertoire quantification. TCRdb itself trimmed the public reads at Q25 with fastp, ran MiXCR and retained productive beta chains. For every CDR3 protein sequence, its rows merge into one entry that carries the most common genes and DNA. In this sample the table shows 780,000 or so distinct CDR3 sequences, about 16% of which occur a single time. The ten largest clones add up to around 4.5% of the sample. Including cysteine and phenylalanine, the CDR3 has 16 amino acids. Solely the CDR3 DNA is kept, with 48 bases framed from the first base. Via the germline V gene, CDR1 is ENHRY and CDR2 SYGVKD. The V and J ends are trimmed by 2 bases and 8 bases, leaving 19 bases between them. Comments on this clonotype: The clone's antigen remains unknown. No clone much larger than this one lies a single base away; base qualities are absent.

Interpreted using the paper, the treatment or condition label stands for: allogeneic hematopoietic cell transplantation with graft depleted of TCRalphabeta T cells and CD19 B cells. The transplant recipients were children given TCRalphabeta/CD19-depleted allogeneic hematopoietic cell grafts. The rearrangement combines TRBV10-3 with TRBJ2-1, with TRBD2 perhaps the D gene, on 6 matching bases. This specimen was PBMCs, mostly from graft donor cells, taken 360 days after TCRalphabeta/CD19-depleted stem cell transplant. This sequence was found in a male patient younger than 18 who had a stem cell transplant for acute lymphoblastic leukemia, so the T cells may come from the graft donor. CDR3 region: CAISEGRISGGDEQFF. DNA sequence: TGTGCCATCAGTGAGGGAAGGATCTCTGGAGGGGATGAGCAGTTCTTC.